This entry lists 9 T cell receptor beta chains sequenced from one sample in a study of T cells in localized non-small cell lung cancer. The repertoire was sequenced with immunoSEQ multiplex PCR; TCRdb's copy has only in-frame clones and lacks some. Of over 30,000 clones listed, roughly 78% are singletons. Source: peripheral blood, taken before any cancer treatment. The receptor set was obtained from a male donor aged 60 or over with stage II squamous cell lung carcinoma.

The CDR3 sequence: CASSPYGSYGYTF. CDR3 nucleotides: TGTGCCAGCTCACCATACGGATCCTATGGCTACACCTTC. This rearrangement joins TRBV18 to TRBJ1-2; D unclear. The CDR3 has 13 amino acids. Looked up from germline, CDR1 is KGHSH and CDR2 is LQKENI. With 2 bases removed from V and 4 bases from J, the gap between germline ends came to 8 bases.

The chain employs TRBV7-9 and TRBJ2-2; possible D gene TRBD1, 6 bases. This CDR3 region has 15 residues. V was shortened by 8 bases and J by 1 base, with 14 bases between the two germline ends. Germline lookup yields CDR1 SEHNR and CDR2 FQNEAQ (reference sequence). The CDR3 DNA is TGTGCCAGCGCCCCGGGACAACAGAACACCGGGGAGCTGTTTTTT. Encoded protein: CASAPGQQNTGELFF. The variable domain in full, with the rest retrieved from reference TRBV7-9 and TRBJ2-2, is DTGVSQNPRHKITKRGQNVTFRCDPISEHNRLYWYRQTLGQGPEFLTYFQNEAQLEKSRLLSDRFSAERPKGSFSTLEIQRTEQGDSAMYLCASAPGQQNTGELFFGEGSRLTVL.

This rearrangement joins TRBV27 to TRBJ1-1; 8 positions match TRBD1. Germline V CDR1 and CDR2: MNHEY, SMNVEV (reference sequence). With V trimmed by 3 bases and J by 3 bases, 9 bases remained unmatched. The CDR3 totals 16 residues. CDR3 amino acids: CASSFRQGARDTEAFF. Here the CDR3 DNA reads TGTGCCAGCAGTTTCCGGCAGGGGGCCAGGGACACTGAAGCTTTCTTT.

The V call is TRBV7-9, the J call TRBJ2-5, with TRBD2 matching 9 bases. V shed 2 bases, J shed 1 base, and the junction held 14 bases outside the gene matches. The CDR3 length is 19 residues. In germline, CDR1 is SEHNR, CDR2 FQNEAQ (reference sequence). DNA of the CDR3: TGTGCCAGCAGCTTAAGGGGGAGGAGACTAGCGGTTCTCCAAGAGACCCAGTACTTC. Translated, it gives CASSLRGRRLAVLQETQYF.

The genes are TRBV9 and TRBJ1-1; no firm D call. The germline V and J ends were trimmed by 4 bases and 0 bases, with 7 bases remaining between them. This CDR3 is built from 13 residues. Per germline, CDR1 SGDLS and CDR2 YYNGEE. This CDR3 is CASSQGVNTEAFF. CDR3 nucleotide sequence: TGTGCCAGCAGCCAAGGTGTGAACACTGAAGCTTTCTTT.

The rearrangement links TRBV27 to TRBJ2-1; D is undetermined. CDR1 is MNHEY and CDR2 is SMNVEV in the germline V gene (reference sequence). This CDR3 comprises 12 residues. Trimming stripped 3 bases from V and 9 bases from J, with 9 bases between. CDR3 residues: CASSFRSGEQFF. CDR3 coding DNA: TGTGCCAGCAGTTTTAGGTCGGGTGAGCAGTTCTTC.

The chain joins TRBV4-1 to TRBJ2-1; 7 bases are shared with TRBD1. CDR3 length equals 16 residues. J gave up 7 bases and V 0 bases, and 9 bases lay outside the gene matches. Germline V lookup: CDR1 MGHRA, CDR2 YSYEKL. CDR3 in DNA: TGCGCCAGCAGCCAAGAGGAGACAGGGCCCCTTAATGAGCAGTTCTTC. Translated: CASSQEETGPLNEQFF.

V and J are TRBV9 and TRBJ1-6, with D possibly TRBD1 on 6 matching bases. With 4 bases removed from V and 10 bases from J, the gap between germline ends came to 18 bases. There are 15 residues in the CDR3. The V gene's germline CDR1 is SGDLS and CDR2 YYNGEE. The CDR3: CASSSTHRVLSPLHF. The CDR3 DNA sequence: TGTGCCAGCAGCTCGACCCACAGGGTCTTGTCACCCCTCCACTTT.

The chain couples TRBV19 to TRBJ2-7; D unresolved. Germline-derived CDR1 and CDR2 are LNHDA and SQIVND (reference sequence). Trimming cost V 5 bases and J 3 bases, with 11 bases left between them. This CDR3 contains 13 residues. CDR3 nucleotide sequence: TGTGCCAGTAGTGCCCTCCCTGGCTACGAGCAGTACTTC. This gives the protein CASSALPGYEQYF. Together with reference TRBV19 and TRBJ2-7, the CDR3 gives the full variable domain: DGGITQSPKYLFRKEGQNVTLSCEQNLNHDAMYWYRQDPGQGLRLIYYSQIVNDFQKGDIAEGYSVSREKKESFPLTVTSAQKNPTAFYLCASSALPGYEQYFGPGTRLTVT.